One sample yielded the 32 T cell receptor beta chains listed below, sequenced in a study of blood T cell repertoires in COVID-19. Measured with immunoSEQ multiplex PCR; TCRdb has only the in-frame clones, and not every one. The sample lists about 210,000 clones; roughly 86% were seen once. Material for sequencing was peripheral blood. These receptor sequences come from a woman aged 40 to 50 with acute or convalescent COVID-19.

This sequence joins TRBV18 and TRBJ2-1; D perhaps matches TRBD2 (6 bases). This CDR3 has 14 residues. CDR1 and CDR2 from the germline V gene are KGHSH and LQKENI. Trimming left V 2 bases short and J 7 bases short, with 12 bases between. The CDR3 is CASSPAGRENEQFF. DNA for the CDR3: TGTGCCAGCTCACCAGCGGGACGGGAGAATGAGCAGTTCTTC.

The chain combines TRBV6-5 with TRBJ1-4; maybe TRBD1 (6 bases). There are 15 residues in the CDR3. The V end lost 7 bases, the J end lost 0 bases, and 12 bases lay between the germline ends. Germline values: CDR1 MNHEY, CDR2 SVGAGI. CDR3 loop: CASILGGSTNEKLFF. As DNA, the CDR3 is TGTGCCAGCATTTTAGGGGGATCAACTAATGAAAAACTGTTTTTT.

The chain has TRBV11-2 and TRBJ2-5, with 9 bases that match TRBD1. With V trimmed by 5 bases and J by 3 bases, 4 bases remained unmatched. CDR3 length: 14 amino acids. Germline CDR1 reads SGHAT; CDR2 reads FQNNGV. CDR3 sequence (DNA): TGTGCCAGCAGCCCCCGGACAGGGGAAGAGACCCAGTACTTC. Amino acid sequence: CASSPRTGEETQYF.

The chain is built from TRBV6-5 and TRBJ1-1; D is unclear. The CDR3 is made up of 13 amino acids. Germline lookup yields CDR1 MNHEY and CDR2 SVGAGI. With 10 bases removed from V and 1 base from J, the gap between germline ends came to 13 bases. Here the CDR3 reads CAIARFQNTEAFF. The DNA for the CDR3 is TGTGCCATTGCCAGGTTCCAGAACACTGAAGCTTTCTTT.

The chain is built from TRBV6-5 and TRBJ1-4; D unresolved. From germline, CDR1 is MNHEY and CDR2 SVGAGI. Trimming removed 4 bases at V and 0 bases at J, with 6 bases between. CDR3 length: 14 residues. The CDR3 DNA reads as TGTGCCAGCAGTTCCCGTGCAACTAATGAAAAACTGTTTTTT. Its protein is CASSSRATNEKLFF.

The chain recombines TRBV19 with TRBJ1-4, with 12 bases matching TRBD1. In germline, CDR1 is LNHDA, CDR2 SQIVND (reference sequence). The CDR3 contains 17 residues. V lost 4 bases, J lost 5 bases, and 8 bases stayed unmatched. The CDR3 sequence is CASSTGQGAPGNEKLFF. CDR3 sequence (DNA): TGTGCCAGTAGTACGGGACAGGGGGCTCCAGGCAATGAAAAACTGTTTTTT.

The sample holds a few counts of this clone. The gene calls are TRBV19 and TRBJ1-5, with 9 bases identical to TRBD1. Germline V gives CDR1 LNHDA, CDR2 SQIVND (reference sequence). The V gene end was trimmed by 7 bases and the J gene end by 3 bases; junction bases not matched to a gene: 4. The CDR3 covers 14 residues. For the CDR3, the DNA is TGTGCCAGTACCGGGACAGGGCTCAATCAGCCCCAGCATTTT. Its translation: CASTGTGLNQPQHF.

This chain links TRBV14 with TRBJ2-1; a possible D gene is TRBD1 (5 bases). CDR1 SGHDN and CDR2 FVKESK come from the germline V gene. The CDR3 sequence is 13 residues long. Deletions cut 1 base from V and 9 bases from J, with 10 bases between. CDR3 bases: TGTGCCAGCAGCCAAGGTAGGGGCGGTGAGCAGTTCTTC. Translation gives CASSQGRGGEQFF.

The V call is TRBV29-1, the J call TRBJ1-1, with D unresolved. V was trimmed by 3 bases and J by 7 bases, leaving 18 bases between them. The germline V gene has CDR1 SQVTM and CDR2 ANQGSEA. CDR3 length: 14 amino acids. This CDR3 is CSVDNRETQFEAFF. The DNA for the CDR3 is TGCAGCGTTGACAACCGGGAGACCCAGTTTGAAGCTTTCTTT.

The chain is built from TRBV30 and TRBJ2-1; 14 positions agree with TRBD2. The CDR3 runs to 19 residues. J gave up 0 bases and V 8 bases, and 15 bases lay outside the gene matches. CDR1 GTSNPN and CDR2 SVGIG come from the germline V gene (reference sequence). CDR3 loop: CAGDRGLAGVISSYNEQFF. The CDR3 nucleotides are TGTGCCGGGGATAGGGGACTAGCGGGAGTCATTAGCTCCTACAATGAGCAGTTCTTC.

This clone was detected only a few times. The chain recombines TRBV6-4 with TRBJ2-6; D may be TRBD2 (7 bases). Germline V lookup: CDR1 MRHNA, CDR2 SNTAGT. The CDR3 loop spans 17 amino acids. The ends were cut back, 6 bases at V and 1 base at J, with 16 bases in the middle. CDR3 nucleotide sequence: TGTGCCAGCAGCCCCCTAGGGGGGGGGTCTGGGGCCAACGTCCTGACTTTC. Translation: CASSPLGGGSGANVLTF.

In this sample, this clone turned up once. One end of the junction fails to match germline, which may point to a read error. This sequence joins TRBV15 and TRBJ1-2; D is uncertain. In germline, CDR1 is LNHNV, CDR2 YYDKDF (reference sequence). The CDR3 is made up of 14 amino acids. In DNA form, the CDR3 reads TGTGCCACCAGCAGAGCCCTAGCTAATTATGGCTACACCTTC. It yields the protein CATSRALANYGYTF.

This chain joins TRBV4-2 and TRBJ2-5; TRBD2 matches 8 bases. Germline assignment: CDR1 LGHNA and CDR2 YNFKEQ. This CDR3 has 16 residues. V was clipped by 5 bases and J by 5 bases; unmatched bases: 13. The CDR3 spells CASSSRGSSGVETQYF. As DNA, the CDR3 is TGTGCCAGCAGCTCCCGGGGGAGTAGCGGGGTGGAGACCCAGTACTTC.

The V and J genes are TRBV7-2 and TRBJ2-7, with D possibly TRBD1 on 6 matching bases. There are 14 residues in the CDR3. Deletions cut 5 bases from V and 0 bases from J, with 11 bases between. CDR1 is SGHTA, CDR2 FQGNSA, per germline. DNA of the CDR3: TGTGCCAGCAGCCCCTGGACAGCCTCCTACGAGCAGTACTTC. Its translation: CASSPWTASYEQYF.

Here the CDR3 DNA reads TGTGCCAGCAAAGTCGGTCGTAGGGGGTCCTATAATTCACCCCTCCACTTT. Amino acid sequence: CASKVGRRGSYNSPLHF. The J gene is TRBJ1-6, the V gene TRBV27; possible D gene TRBD1, 6 bases. The CDR3 spans 17 residues. V was shortened by 7 bases and J by 1 base, with 17 bases between the two germline ends. The V gene's germline CDR1 is MNHEY and CDR2 SMNVEV (reference sequence).

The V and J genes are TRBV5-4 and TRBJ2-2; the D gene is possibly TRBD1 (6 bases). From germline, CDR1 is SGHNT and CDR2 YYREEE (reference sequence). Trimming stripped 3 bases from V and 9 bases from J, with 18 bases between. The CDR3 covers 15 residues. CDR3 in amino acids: CASSYLTGTFRELFF. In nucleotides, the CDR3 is TGTGCCAGCAGCTACCTGACCGGGACATTCCGGGAGCTGTTTTTT.

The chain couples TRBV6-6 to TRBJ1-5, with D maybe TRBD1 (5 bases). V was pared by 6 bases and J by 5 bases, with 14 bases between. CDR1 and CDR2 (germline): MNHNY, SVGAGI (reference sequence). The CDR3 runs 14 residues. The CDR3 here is CASSPGRAYQPQHF. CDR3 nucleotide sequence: TGTGCCAGCAGCCCCGGCAGGGCTTATCAGCCCCAGCATTTT.

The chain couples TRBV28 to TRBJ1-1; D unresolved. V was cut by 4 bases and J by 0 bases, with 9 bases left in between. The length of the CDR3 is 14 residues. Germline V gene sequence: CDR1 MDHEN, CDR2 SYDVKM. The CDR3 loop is CASSSIAMNTEAFF. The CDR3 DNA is TGTGCCAGCAGTTCCATAGCGATGAACACTGAAGCTTTCTTT.

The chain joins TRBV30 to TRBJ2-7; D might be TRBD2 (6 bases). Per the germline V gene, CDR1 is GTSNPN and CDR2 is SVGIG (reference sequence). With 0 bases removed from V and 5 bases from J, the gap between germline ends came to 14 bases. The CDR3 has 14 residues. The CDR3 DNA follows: TGTGCCTGGAGTGTTGGGCGGGGTAGCGACGAGCAGTACTTC. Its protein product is CAWSVGRGSDEQYF.

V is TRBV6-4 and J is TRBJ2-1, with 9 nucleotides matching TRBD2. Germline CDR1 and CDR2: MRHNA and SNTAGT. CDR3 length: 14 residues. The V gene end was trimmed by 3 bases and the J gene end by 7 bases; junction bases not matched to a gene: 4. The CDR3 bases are TGTGCCAGCAGTGAATCTAGCGGGACAAATGAGCAGTTCTTC. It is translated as CASSESSGTNEQFF.

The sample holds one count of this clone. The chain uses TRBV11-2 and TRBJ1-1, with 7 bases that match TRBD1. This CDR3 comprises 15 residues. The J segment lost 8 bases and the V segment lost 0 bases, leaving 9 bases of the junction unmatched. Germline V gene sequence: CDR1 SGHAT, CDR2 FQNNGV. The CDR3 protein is CASSLDHLWDSEAFF. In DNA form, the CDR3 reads TGTGCCAGCAGCTTAGATCACTTGTGGGACAGCGAAGCTTTCTTT.

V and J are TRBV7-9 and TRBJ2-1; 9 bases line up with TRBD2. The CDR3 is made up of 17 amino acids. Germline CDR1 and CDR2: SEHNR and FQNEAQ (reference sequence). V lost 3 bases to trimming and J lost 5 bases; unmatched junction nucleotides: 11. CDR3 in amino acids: CASSFNHGGRADNEQFF. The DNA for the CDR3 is TGTGCCAGCAGCTTCAACCACGGCGGGAGGGCCGACAATGAGCAGTTCTTC.

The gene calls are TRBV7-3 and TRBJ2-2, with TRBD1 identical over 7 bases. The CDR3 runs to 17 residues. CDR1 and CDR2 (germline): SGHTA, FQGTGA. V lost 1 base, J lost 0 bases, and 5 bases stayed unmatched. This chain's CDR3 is CASSLRGQGANTGELFF. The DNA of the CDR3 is TGTGCCAGCAGCTTAAGGGGGCAGGGGGCGAACACCGGGGAGCTGTTTTTT.

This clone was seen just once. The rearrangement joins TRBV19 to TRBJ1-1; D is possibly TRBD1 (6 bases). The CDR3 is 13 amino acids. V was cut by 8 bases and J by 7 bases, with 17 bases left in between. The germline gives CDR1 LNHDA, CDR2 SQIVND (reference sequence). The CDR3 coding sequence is TGTGCCAGTTCATCCCGGACAGTGCTTGAAGCTTTCTTT. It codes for CASSSRTVLEAFF.

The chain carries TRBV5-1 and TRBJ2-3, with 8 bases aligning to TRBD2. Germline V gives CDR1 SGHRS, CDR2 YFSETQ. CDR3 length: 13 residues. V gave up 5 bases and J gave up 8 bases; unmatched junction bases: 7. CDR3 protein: CASSSGGRATQYF. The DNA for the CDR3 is TGCGCCAGCAGTTCGGGGGGGCGAGCTACGCAGTATTTT.

CDR3 loop: CASTWDRYNEQFF. In DNA form, the CDR3 reads TGCGCCAGCACATGGGACAGGTACAATGAGCAGTTCTTC. The chain employs TRBV10-2 and TRBJ2-1, with 8 bases fitting TRBD1. The CDR3 covers 13 residues. Germline lookup yields CDR1 WSHSY and CDR2 SAAADI. The V and J ends lost 7 bases and 4 bases, in that order; junction bases with no gene match: 3.

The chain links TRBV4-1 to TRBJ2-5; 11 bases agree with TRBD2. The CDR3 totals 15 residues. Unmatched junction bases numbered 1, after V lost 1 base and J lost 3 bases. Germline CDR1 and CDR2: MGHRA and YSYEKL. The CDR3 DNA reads TGCGCCAGCAGCCAAGTACTAGCGGGGGAAGAGACCCAGTACTTC. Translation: CASSQVLAGEETQYF.

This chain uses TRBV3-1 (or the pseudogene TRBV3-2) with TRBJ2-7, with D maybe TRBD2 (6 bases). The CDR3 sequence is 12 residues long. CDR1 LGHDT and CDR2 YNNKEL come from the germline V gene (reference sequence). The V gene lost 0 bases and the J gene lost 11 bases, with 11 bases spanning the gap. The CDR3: CASSQDGGKKYF. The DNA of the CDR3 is TGTGCCAGCAGCCAAGATGGCGGGAAAAAGTACTTC.

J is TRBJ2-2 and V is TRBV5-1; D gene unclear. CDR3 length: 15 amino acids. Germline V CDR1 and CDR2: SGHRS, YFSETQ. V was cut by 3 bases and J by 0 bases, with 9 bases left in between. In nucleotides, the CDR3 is TGCGCCAGCAGCTCCTCCTCTCCGAACACCGGGGAGCTGTTTTTT. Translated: CASSSSSPNTGELFF.

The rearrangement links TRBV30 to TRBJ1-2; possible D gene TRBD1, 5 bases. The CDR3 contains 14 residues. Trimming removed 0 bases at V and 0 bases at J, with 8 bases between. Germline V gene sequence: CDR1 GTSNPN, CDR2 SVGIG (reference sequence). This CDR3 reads CAWSVTGANYGYTF. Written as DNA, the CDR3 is TGTGCCTGGAGTGTCACAGGAGCTAACTATGGCTACACCTTC.

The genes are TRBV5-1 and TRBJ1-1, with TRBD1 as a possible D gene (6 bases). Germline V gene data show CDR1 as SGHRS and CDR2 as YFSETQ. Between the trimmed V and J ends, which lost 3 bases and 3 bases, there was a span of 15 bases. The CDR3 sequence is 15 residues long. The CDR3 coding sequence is TGCGCCAGCAGCTGGCAACAGGGAGCGGACACTGAAGCTTTCTTT. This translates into CASSWQQGADTEAFF.

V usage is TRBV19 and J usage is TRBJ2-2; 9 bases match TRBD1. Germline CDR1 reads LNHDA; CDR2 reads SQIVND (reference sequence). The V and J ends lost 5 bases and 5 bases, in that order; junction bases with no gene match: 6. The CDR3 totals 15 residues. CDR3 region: CASSPETGGTGELFF. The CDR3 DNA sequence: TGTGCCAGTAGTCCAGAGACAGGGGGGACCGGGGAGCTGTTTTTT.